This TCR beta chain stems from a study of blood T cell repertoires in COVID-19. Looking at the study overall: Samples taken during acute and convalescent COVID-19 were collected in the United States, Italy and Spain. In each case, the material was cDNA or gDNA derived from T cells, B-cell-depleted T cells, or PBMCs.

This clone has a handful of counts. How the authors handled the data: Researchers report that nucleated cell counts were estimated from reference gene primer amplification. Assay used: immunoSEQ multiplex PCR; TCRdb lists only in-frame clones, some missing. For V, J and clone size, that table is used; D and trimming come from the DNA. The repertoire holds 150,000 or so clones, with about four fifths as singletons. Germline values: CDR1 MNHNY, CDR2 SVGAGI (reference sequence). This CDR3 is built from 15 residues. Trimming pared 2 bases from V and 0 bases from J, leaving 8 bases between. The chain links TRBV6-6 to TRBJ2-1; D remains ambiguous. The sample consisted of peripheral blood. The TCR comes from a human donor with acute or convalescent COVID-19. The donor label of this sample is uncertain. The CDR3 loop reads CASSYGASSYNEQFF. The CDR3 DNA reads TGTGCCAGCAGTTACGGAGCTAGCTCCTACAATGAGCAGTTCTTC.